This T cell receptor beta chain derives from a study of OX40 agonist ivuxolimab in advanced cancers. Turning to the study itself: All patients had ivuxolimab intravenously every 2 weeks at 0.01 to 10 mg/kg.

A note on this clone: The target antigen is unknown.

The assay was immunoSEQ multiplex PCR, and TCRdb's table has in-frame clones only and misses some. Among about 82,000 clones listed, 85% to 90% were seen once. Findings and caveats of the study: Researchers report that CD8+ T cells had, on average, more expanded clones than CD4+.

The receptor was isolated from an adult with an advanced solid tumor such as melanoma, head and neck, liver or kidney cancer. The sequences come from CD4+ or CD8+ T cells sorted from blood, collected in a trial of the OX40 agonist ivuxolimab.

In nucleotides, the CDR3 is TGTGCCAGCAGCTTAGCGGTCCTAGCGGTGACCTACGAGCAGTACTTC. Its translation: CASSLAVLAVTYEQYF. This chain connects TRBV7-2 to TRBJ2-7; 7 nucleotides align to TRBD2. V gave up 0 bases and J gave up 2 bases; unmatched junction bases: 7. The CDR3 spans 16 residues. Germline values: CDR1 SGHTA, CDR2 FQGNSA.